The clone carrying this T cell receptor beta chain was found once. Antigen unknown. The PCR ran on 60 Vbeta and 13 Jbeta primers. Here immunoSEQ multiplex PCR was the method, and the copy in TCRdb shows in-frame clones only, minus some. The sample consists of 100,000 to 150,000 clones, 66% of them appearing once. This sample was taken from a study of cytomegalovirus exposure and HLA in healthy donors. Whole-study context: Among the roughly 400 genotyped donors, approximately 82% were placed in the Caucasian-associated ancestry cluster. Whole-study findings and limits: High sensitivity and specificity were reportedly achieved when the classifier diagnosed cytomegalovirus status. TCR beta sequences reportedly predicted most subjects' HLA-A and HLA-B alleles accurately.

Germline V gene data show CDR1 as SNHLY and CDR2 as FYNNEI. V dropped 6 bases and J dropped 1 base, with 16 bases sitting between them. This CDR3 comprises 16 residues. The sequenced material came from PBMCs. The source of this sequence is a man between 18 and 35 years old in good health and CMV-seronegative. The J gene is TRBJ2-1, the V gene TRBV2, with D unclear. As DNA, the CDR3 is TGTGCCAGCAGAATTTCGGGTTTGTGGTCCTACAATGAGCAGTTCTTC. Its translation is CASRISGLWSYNEQFF.